A single sample is the source of the 9 T cell receptor beta chains below, sequenced in a study of naive and memory T cell subsets. Notes on the study in general: Possibly reflecting memory cells re-expressing CD45RA, a few larger clonotypes occurred in naive repertoires, especially CD8.

The beta constant-region primer was an equimolar mix of two oligonucleotides covering TRBC1 and TRBC2. Nested alpha and beta constant-region primers with the SP2 primer drove four PCR rounds on ligated cDNA. TCRdb ran MiXCR on the UMI-ligation and nested PCR reads and lists one entry per CDR3 protein. This sample yields approximately 140,000 distinct CDR3 sequences, of which approximately 22% are seen a single time; around 0.11% belongs to the top ten. The antigens these receptors bind are not known. The sequenced sample consisted of naive CD4+ T cells from blood. These receptors originate from a human donor in good health.

This clonotype was counted only a few times. The chain is built from TRBV24-1 and TRBJ2-3, with 11 bases identical to TRBD2. Germline trimming cut 4 bases from V and 3 bases from J; bases unmatched to any gene: 8. Germline CDR1 KGHDR, CDR2 SFDVKD. The CDR3 covers 17 residues. CDR3 amino acids: CATSDPLTSGSTDTQYF. The CDR3 nucleotides are TGTGCCACCAGTGACCCTTTAACTAGCGGGAGTACAGATACGCAGTATTTT.

This clonotype was seen a handful of times. This chain connects TRBV3-1 to TRBJ2-1; the match to TRBD1 covers 10 bases. V was clipped by 2 bases and J by 4 bases; unmatched bases: 11. CDR1 and CDR2 from the germline V gene are LGHDT and YNNKEL (reference sequence). The CDR3 is 18 residues long. The CDR3 sequence: CASSQSLGTGQGYNEQFF. The DNA of the CDR3 is TGTGCCAGCAGCCAATCTCTTGGGACGGGACAGGGGTACAATGAGCAGTTCTTC.

The gene calls are TRBV20-1 and TRBJ2-7; D tentatively fits TRBD1 or TRBD2 (6 bases each). Trimming stripped 1 base from V and 4 bases from J, with 8 bases between. CDR1 DFQATT and CDR2 SNEGSKA come from the germline V gene (reference sequence). This CDR3 contains 12 residues. The CDR3 region has the DNA TGCAGTGCTAGAGGAGGGGGGTACGAGCAGTACTTC. Encoded protein: CSARGGGYEQYF.

This clonotype was counted a few times. This chain joins TRBV20-1 and TRBJ2-7; TRBD2 agrees at 7 bases. The junction had 10 bases not matched to a gene; V was cut back by 4 bases and J by 1 base. This CDR3 has 15 residues. The germline gives CDR1 DFQATT, CDR2 SNEGSKA (reference sequence). The CDR3 region is CSAKRGLTGSYEQYF. Here the CDR3 DNA reads TGCAGTGCTAAACGGGGACTAACTGGATCCTACGAGCAGTACTTC.

In its sample, this clonotype was seen many times. This sequence joins TRBV6-5 and TRBJ1-5, with D tentatively TRBD1 (6 bases). The CDR3 length is 12 residues. V lost 5 bases, J lost 6 bases, and 8 bases lay in between. Germline loops: CDR1 MNHEY, CDR2 SVGAGI. The CDR3 DNA reads TGTGCCAGCAGTACAGGGCTTCAGCCCCAGCATTTT. As protein: CASSTGLQPQHF.

V and J are TRBV19 and TRBJ1-5; weak D call: TRBD1 (5 bases). The CDR3 sequence is 14 residues long. The germline gives CDR1 LNHDA, CDR2 SQIVND (reference sequence). Trimming took 5 bases from V and 2 from J, leaving 10 bases between them. CDR3 nucleotides: TGTGCCAGTAGTGGGGCTATGGGCAATCAGCCCCAGCATTTT. Translation gives CASSGAMGNQPQHF.

CDR3 sequence: CSARDGRQGDHYEQYF. CDR3 sequence (DNA): TGCAGTGCTAGAGATGGGAGACAGGGGGACCACTACGAGCAGTACTTC. The chain combines TRBV20-1 with TRBJ2-7; 9 bases are shared with TRBD1. This CDR3 contains 16 residues. Losses at the gene ends were 0 bases for V and 3 bases for J; bases not matched to a gene: 9. The germline V gene encodes CDR1 DFQATT and CDR2 SNEGSKA (reference sequence).

This clonotype appeared a few times. The CDR3 nucleotides are TGCAGTGCCCTCCGTGGGGTAGGCGCCTTCTTT. It yields the protein CSALRGVGAFF. The rearrangement links TRBV20-1 to TRBJ1-1; unclear D gene. There are 11 residues in the CDR3. Germline V lookup: CDR1 DFQATT, CDR2 SNEGSKA (reference sequence). Trimming took 6 bases from V and 14 from J, leaving 19 bases between them.

This clonotype showed up many times. The rearrangement links TRBV3-1 to TRBJ1-1, with 7 bases lining up with TRBD1. The CDR3 spans 14 residues. CDR1 LGHDT and CDR2 YNNKEL come from the germline V gene (reference sequence). The V gene end was trimmed by 0 bases and the J gene end by 8 bases; junction bases not matched to a gene: 6. In nucleotides, the CDR3 is TGTGCCAGCAGCCAAGATGGTAGGGACAGCGAAGCTTTCTTT. Protein sequence: CASSQDGRDSEAFF.